This entry is about one T cell receptor beta chain. The data derive from a study of shared clonotypes between healthy human individuals. TCRdb's copy holds only in-frame clones and misses some; the assay was immunoSEQ multiplex PCR. The sample has about 490,000 clones, about three quarters seen once; the top ten hold 13%. After removal of 2 bases from V and 2 bases from J, the junction contained 15 bases not matched to a gene. The CDR3 is made up of 18 amino acids. Germline CDR1 SGHVS, CDR2 FQNEAQ. J is TRBJ2-7 and V is TRBV7-8, with 7 bases aligning to TRBD2. The receptor was derived from a woman between 35 and 50 years old in good health. Some clones in this sample may be carry-over from other donors' samples. The sequenced sample consisted of PBMCs. The CDR3 protein is CASSLWGGGGSGTYEQYF. The DNA for the CDR3 is TGTGCCAGCAGCTTATGGGGGGGAGGCGGATCTGGGACCTACGAGCAGTACTTC.